This T cell receptor beta chain was captured in a study of T cell clones after liver transplantation. Points on this clone: The antigen is not known.

Sequencing used immunoSEQ multiplex PCR; TCRdb keeps in-frame clones, though not all of them. The sample has 20,000 to 25,000 clones, 93% seen once. Study outcomes and limitations: The donor-reactive repertoire was only partly measurable in two subjects, lacking donor cells.

The germline gives CDR1 MNHEY, CDR2 SMNVEV (reference sequence). The CDR3 totals 17 residues. The sequence was collected from a human patient who received a liver transplant. Some T cells may arise from the graft donor. V is TRBV27 and J is TRBJ2-5, with D tentatively TRBD2 (8 bases). Matching the DNA end better, TRBJ2-7 makes the J call doubtful. The sample in question was CD8+ T cells from blood, obtained about 25 months after liver transplant. The CDR3 is CASRPTGYELAVLEQYF. The CDR3 DNA follows: TGTGCCAGCAGACCGACAGGGTACGAACTAGCGGTTCTCGAGCAGTACTTC.